A selection of T cell receptor beta chains follows, all from one sample in a study of tumor and adjacent non-tumor tissue in lung cancer. TCRdb called the multiplex PCR reads again in MiXCR, with one record for every CDR3 protein. Among 220,000 or so distinct CDR3 sequences, 71% were seen once, and the ten largest hold under 30%. Material: lung tumor tissue. The receptors were sampled from a man aged 60-69 years with non-small cell lung cancer. The CDR3 runs from the conserved cysteine through the conserved F or W. The D gene is left open where the match is weak. Clone size appears in some rows only: once, few, many, or a class for an expanded clone.

>TRBV20-1|.|15|TRBJ2-3|.
CSATPGCGGLNTQYF
>TRBV29-1|.|15|TRBJ2-1|TRBD2
CSVDQGLAANIEQFF
>TRBV4-3|.|17|TRBJ2-1|.
CASSLAGVALSYNEQFF
>TRBV6-6|once|13|TRBJ2-3|.
CASSDRGGHMQYF
>TRBV4-3|.|14|TRBJ2-7|TRBD1
CASSQDQQGYEQYF
>TRBV5-1|many|14|TRBJ2-3|.
CASSFQESTDTQYF
>TRBV12-3/TRBV12-4|.|14|TRBJ1-3|TRBD1
CASSLRDSGNSIYF
>TRBV12-3/TRBV12-4|.|14|TRBJ2-1|.
CASSCMSTYNEQFF
>TRBV6-2/TRBV6-3|.|14|TRBJ2-7|.
CARSQILSGYEQYF
>TRBV11-3|.|17|TRBJ2-2|TRBD2
CTSSFPLGLAGTGELFF
>TRBV20-1|.|12|TRBJ1-6|TRBD1
CSARQGQSLLHF
>TRBV11-1|.|12|TRBJ2-7|.
CASTGYEDKQYF
>TRBV12-5|.|18|TRBJ2-1|TRBD2
CASGFQPWREGRGIEQFF
>TRBV28|many|16|TRBJ1-3|.
CASSFPGRFSGNTIYF
>TRBV10-2|medium-sized|12|TRBJ2-2|.
CASSEFSGELFF
>TRBV20-1|.|15|TRBJ2-5|TRBD2
CSAETPAGAQETRYF
>TRBV20-1|.|14|TRBJ2-7|.
CNARGPRMKYEQYF
>TRBV6-1|.|14|TRBJ2-4|.
CAGTSLVGQKIQYF
>TRBV11-1|.|12|TRBJ2-1|.
CASSTVPNGQFF
>TRBV6-5|many|15|TRBJ2-2|TRBD2
CASSYVGGSTGELFF
>TRBV11-2|many|15|TRBJ2-3|.
CASSLEGGYTDTQYF
>TRBV28|.|15|TRBJ2-7|TRBD2
CASSLRTSASYEQYF